Listed here is a single TCR beta chain. The antigen is undetermined. The sample originates from a study of persistence of HIV-infected CD4 T cells. Trimming left V 8 bases short and J 0 bases short, with 7 bases between. CDR1 and CDR2 (germline): SQVTM, ANQGSEA. CDR3 size: 11 residues. Nonspecific anti-CD3/anti-CD28 bead stimulation represents the broad CD4+ T cell repertoire. Sorting of responding CD4+ T cells relied on upregulated CD40 ligand together with CD69. The immunoSEQ assay was version 4, run in survey mode. TCRdb's copy holds only in-frame clones and misses some; the assay was immunoSEQ multiplex PCR. This sample has tens of thousands of clones, with approximately 90% found just once.

The specimen was CD4+ T cells sorted from PBMCs after approximately 19-hour stimulation, collected from a patient who received antiretroviral therapy. V usage is TRBV29-1 and J usage is TRBJ1-1; no clear D. This clonotype was sampled from an adult woman with HIV who was CMV-seropositive. In DNA, the CDR3 is TGCAGCACTGGGATGAACACTGAAGCTTTCTTT. It is translated as CSTGMNTEAFF.